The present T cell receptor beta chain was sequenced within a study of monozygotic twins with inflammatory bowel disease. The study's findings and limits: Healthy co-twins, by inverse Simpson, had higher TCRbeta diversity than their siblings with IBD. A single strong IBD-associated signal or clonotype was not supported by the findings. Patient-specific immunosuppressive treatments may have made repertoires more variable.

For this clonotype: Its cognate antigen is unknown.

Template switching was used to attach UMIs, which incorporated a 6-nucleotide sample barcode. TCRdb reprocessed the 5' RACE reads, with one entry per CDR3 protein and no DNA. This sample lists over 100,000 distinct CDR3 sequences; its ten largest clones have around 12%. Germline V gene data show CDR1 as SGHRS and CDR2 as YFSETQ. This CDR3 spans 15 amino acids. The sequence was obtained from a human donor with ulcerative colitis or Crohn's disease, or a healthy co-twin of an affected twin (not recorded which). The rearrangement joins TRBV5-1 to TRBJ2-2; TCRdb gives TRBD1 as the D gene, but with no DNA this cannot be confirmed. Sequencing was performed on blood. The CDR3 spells CASSYPSGDTGELFF.